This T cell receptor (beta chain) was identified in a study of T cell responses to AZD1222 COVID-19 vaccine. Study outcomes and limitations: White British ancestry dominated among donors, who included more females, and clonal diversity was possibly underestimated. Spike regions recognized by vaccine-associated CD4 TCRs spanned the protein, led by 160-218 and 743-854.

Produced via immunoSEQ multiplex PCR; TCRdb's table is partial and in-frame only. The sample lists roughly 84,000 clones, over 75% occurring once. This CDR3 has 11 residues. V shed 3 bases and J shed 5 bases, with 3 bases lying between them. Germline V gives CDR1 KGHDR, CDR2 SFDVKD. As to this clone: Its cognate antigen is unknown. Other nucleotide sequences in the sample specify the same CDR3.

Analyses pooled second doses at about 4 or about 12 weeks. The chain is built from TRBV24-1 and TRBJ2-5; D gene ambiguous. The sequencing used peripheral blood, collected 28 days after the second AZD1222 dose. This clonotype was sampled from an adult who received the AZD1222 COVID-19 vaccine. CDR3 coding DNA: TGTGCCACCAGTGATGGTGAGACCCAGTACTTC. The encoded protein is CATSDGETQYF.